This entry lists 14 T cell receptor beta chains sequenced from one sample in a study of OX40 agonist ivuxolimab in advanced cancers. Sequencing was performed with immunoSEQ multiplex PCR; in TCRdb, only in-frame clones are kept and a portion is missing. This table holds 90,000 to 150,000 clones, roughly nine tenths found once. This sample comprised CD4+ or CD8+ T cells sorted from blood, obtained in a trial of the OX40 agonist ivuxolimab. These receptors came from an adult with an advanced solid tumor such as melanoma, head and neck, liver or kidney cancer.

J is TRBJ2-3 and V is TRBV19; TRBD2 agrees at 11 bases. Germline values: CDR1 LNHDA, CDR2 SQIVND (reference sequence). J lost 5 bases, V lost 8 bases, and 6 bases had no gene match. The CDR3 runs to 14 residues. The CDR3 here is CASSGLAGGDTQYF. The CDR3, as DNA: TGTGCCAGTTCGGGGCTAGCGGGGGGAGATACGCAGTATTTT. Full variable domain (missing parts from reference TRBV19 and TRBJ2-3): DGGITQSPKYLFRKEGQNVTLSCEQNLNHDAMYWYRQDPGQGLRLIYYSQIVNDFQKGDIAEGYSVSREKKESFPLTVTSAQKNPTAFYLCASSGLAGGDTQYFGPGTRLTVL.

The chain links TRBV28 to TRBJ1-5, with 7 nucleotides matching TRBD1. The CDR3 is 15 residues long. V lost 6 bases and J lost 5; bases outside the gene matches: 10. CDR1 MDHEN and CDR2 SYDVKM come from the germline V gene. CDR3 bases: TGTGCCAGCAGCCCAGGGGGAAGTAGTCATCAGCCCCAGCATTTT. Protein sequence: CASSPGGSSHQPQHF.

V usage is TRBV7-3 and J usage is TRBJ2-1, with D perhaps TRBD1 or TRBD2 (5 bases each). This CDR3 is built from 14 residues. The V end lost 5 bases, the J end lost 16 bases, and 24 bases lay between the germline ends. Germline CDR1 reads SGHTA; CDR2 reads FQGTGA. The CDR3 DNA sequence: TGTGCCAGCAGCGCAAACGCTGCCGGGACCGAACGCTTCTTC. It codes for CASSANAAGTERFF.

This chain uses TRBV5-1 with TRBJ2-3, with D unresolved. This CDR3 is built from 12 residues. Trimming took off 4 bases at V and 4 bases at J, with 7 bases between the two ends. The V gene's germline CDR1 is SGHRS and CDR2 YFSETQ. DNA for the CDR3: TGCGCCAGCAGCCGAAGTTCAGATACGCAGTATTTT. Amino acids: CASSRSSDTQYF.

This clone was seen just once. V is TRBV5-1 and J is TRBJ2-5; D is perhaps TRBD2 (6 bases). The CDR3 has 13 residues. Germline assignment: CDR1 SGHRS and CDR2 YFSETQ. V was trimmed by 4 bases and J by 4 bases, leaving 11 bases between them. The CDR3 nucleotides are TGCGCCAGCAGCGGGGGGTTTGGAGAGACCCAGTACTTC. Residues: CASSGGFGETQYF.

The rearrangement links TRBV5-6 to TRBJ2-7; 14 bases match TRBD2. The CDR3 is made up of 17 amino acids. V shed 4 bases and J 6 bases; nucleotides not matched to a gene: 12. CDR1 and CDR2 from the germline V gene are SGHDT and YYEEEE. This CDR3 is CASSRRTSGGSVGEQYF. CDR3 sequence (DNA): TGTGCCAGCAGCCGCCGGACTAGCGGGGGGTCAGTAGGCGAGCAGTACTTC.

The chain has TRBV11-2 and TRBJ2-5; 7 nucleotides align to TRBD2. Germline lookup yields CDR1 SGHAT and CDR2 FQNNGV. With V trimmed by 0 bases and J by 3 bases, 4 bases remained unmatched. CDR3 length equals 15 residues. CDR3 amino acids: CASSLDFRGEETQYF. The CDR3 nucleotides read TGTGCCAGCAGCTTAGATTTTCGGGGGGAAGAGACCCAGTACTTC.

The genes are TRBV11-2 and TRBJ1-2; 8 positions match TRBD1. The CDR3 consists of 19 residues. Germline V gives CDR1 SGHAT, CDR2 FQNNGV. After removal of 4 bases from V and 7 bases from J, the junction contained 23 bases not matched to a gene. CDR3 DNA sequence: TGTGCCAGCAGCTCGGCACTCGGACAGGGTAATTTTAACTCTCCTGGCTACACCTTC. Translating gives CASSSALGQGNFNSPGYTF.

This clone was picked up one time. This chain connects TRBV7-2 to TRBJ1-2, with unresolved D. Trimming shortened V by 3 bases and J by 0 bases, and 8 bases separated the two germline ends. The germline CDR1 and CDR2 sequences are SGHTA and FQGNSA. This CDR3 comprises 14 residues. The CDR3 bases are TGTGCCAGCAGCTTGGCCAGATCTAACTATGGCTACACCTTC. Amino acids: CASSLARSNYGYTF.

V usage is TRBV19 and J usage is TRBJ2-3; D not certain. The V gene lost 5 bases and the J gene lost 6 bases, with 6 bases spanning the gap. The germline gives CDR1 LNHDA, CDR2 SQIVND (reference sequence). The CDR3 covers 11 residues. CDR3 amino acids: CASSERDTQYF. CDR3 DNA: TGTGCCAGTAGTGAACGGGATACGCAGTATTTT.

This clone has a single count. DNA for the CDR3: TGCGCCAGCAGCTTGGAAAGCCACGGGTTGGACGAGCAGTACTTC. This sequence encodes CASSLESHGLDEQYF. The chain combines TRBV5-1 with TRBJ2-7; D is undetermined. In germline, CDR1 is SGHRS, CDR2 YFSETQ. The CDR3 consists of 15 residues. V lost 0 bases, J lost 5 bases, and 15 bases lay in between.

This rearrangement joins TRBV7-8 to TRBJ2-5; D may match TRBD1 or TRBD2 (5 bases each). Germline V gives CDR1 SGHVS, CDR2 FQNEAQ. V was pared by 7 bases and J by 1 base, with 13 bases between. The CDR3 loop spans 14 amino acids. The CDR3: CASTPGLTQETQYF. The DNA of the CDR3 is TGTGCCAGCACCCCGGGGCTGACCCAAGAGACCCAGTACTTC.

The chain is built from TRBV19 and TRBJ1-6; TRBD1 is a possible D gene (6 bases). This CDR3 has 16 amino acids. Germline loops: CDR1 LNHDA, CDR2 SQIVND (reference sequence). The V gene lost 5 bases and the J gene lost 5 bases, with 16 bases spanning the gap. CDR3 coding DNA: TGTGCCAGTAGTGTTACCGGGACAAGTCATAATTCACCCCTCCACTTT. Residues: CASSVTGTSHNSPLHF.

Details on this clone: This sample also contains other DNA sequences that code for the same CDR3. V usage is TRBV7-9 and J usage is TRBJ1-5; D is unclear. Trimming took off 3 bases at V and 2 bases at J, with 2 bases between the two ends. The CDR3 has 12 amino acids. Germline loops: CDR1 SEHNR, CDR2 FQNEAQ (reference sequence). The CDR3 bases are TGTGCCAGCAGCTTGGGCAATCAGCCCCAGCATTTT. Protein sequence: CASSLGNQPQHF.